This T cell receptor beta chain was sequenced during a study of blood T cell repertoires in COVID-19 (dated by TCRdb to about 2020). Context from the whole study: Samples covering the acute and convalescent phases of COVID-19 were provided by collaborators in the United States, Italy and Spain. The material from the prospective study consisted of cDNA or gDNA derived from T cells, B-cell-depleted T cells, or PBMCs. The dataset comprised deeply sampled blood TCRbeta repertoires from subjects exposed to, actively infected with, or recovered from COVID-19. The repertoires were made available in a free public database intended to serve as a resource for research on the immune response to SARS-CoV-2. Samples were obtained from the ongoing ImmuneRACE study (first 160 participants) and from approximately 1,200 subjects provided by 6 global collaborators. The sample metadata nearly always contained a de-identified subject ID, COVID-19 status, age in years and sex. HLA class I and class II types, where available, came from metadata supplied by the sample provider rather than from assay-based typing. Findings and caveats that apply to the study as a whole: How much clinical and demographic metadata was included differed by source and by participant, and the metadata was provided uncurated.

The collaborating institutions used their own protocols to collect whole blood in K2EDTA tubes. For TCRbeta analysis, collaborator samples were shipped as frozen whole blood, as isolated PBMCs, or as DNA extracted from either sample type. The germline V gene supplies CDR1 SGHTA and CDR2 FQGTGA. The CDR3 numbers 17 residues from cysteine through phenylalanine. Only the CDR3 part of the read is kept: 51 bases, read in frame from the first base. Trimmed from V: 1 base; trimmed from J: 4 bases; junction bases lacking a gene match: 10. The immunoSEQ Assay, a bias-controlled multiplex PCR, was used to amplify TCRbeta CDR3 regions from genomic DNA. The authors' analysis ran thus. The number of nucleated cells in each sample was estimated by amplification of reference gene primers within the assay. To quantify the absolute abundance of each unique TCRbeta CDR3 rearrangement, sequence reads were collapsed and filtered. Productive Simpson clonality was computed per sample as the square root of Simpson's diversity index over productive rearrangements. The immuneACCESS repertoire file appears here via TCRdb, limited to in-frame rearrangements. These files lack a portion of the clones; in checked studies, under half of the deficit traces to unresolved V genes, and the cause of the others is not known. That table furnishes V, J and clone size, whereas the DNA furnished D and trimming. The table for this sample lists 150,000 to 200,000 clones; 70% to 90% of them were counted only once. Around 3.3% of the sample rests with the top ten.

Comments on this clone: Its antigen is currently not known. Per-base quality was not reported, and no clone a single base away is much larger than it.

Input material: peripheral blood. The sequence was collected from a man aged 55-75 years with acute or convalescent COVID-19. Recombination connected TRBV7-3 to TRBJ2-3, with TRBD2 matching 8 junction bases. DNA sequence: TGTGCCAGCAGCTTAATCGGAGCGGGAGCTCCCGCAGATACGCAGTATTTT. Its protein is CASSLIGAGAPADTQYF. Beyond the CDR3, the reference TRBV7-3 and TRBJ2-3 genes provide the residues; the full variable domain reads: GAGVSQTPSNKVTEKGKYVELRCDPISGHTALYWYRQSLGQGPEFLIYFQGTGAADDSGLPNDRFFAVRPEGSVSTLKIQRTERGDSAVYLCASSLIGAGAPADTQYFGPGTRLTVL.